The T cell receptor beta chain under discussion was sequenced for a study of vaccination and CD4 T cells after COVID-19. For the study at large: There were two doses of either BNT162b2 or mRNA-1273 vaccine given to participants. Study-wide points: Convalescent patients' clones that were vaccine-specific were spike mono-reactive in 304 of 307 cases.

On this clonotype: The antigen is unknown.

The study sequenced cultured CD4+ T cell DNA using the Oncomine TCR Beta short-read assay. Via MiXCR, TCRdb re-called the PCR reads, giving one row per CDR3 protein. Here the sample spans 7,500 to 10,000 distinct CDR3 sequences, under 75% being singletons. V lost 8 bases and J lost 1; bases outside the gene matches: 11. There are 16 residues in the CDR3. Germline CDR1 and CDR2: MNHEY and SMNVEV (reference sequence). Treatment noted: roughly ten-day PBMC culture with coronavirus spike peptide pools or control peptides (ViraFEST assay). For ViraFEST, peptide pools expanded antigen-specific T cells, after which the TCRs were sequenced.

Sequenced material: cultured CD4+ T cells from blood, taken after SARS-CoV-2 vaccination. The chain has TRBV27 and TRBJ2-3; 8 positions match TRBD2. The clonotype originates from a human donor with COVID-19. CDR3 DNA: TGTGCCAGCGGGGTCGGGGGGGCGCCTGGCACAGATACGCAGTATTTT. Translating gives CASGVGGAPGTDTQYF.